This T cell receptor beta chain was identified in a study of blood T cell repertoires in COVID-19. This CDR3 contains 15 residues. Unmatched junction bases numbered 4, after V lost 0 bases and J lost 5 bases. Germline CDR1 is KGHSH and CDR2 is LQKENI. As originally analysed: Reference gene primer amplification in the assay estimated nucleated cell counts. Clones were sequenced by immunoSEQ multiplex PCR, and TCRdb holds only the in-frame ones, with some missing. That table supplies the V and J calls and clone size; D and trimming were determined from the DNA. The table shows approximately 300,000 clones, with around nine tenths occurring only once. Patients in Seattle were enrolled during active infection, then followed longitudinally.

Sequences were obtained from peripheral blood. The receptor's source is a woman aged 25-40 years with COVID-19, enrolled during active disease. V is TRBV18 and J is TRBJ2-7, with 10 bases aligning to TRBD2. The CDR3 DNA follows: TGTGCCAGCTCACCACCGGCTAGCGGGAGCCACGAGCAGTACTTC. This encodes CASSPPASGSHEQYF.